Below, one TCR beta chain is given with its context. Its antigen is not identified. The data stem from a study of cytomegalovirus exposure and HLA in healthy donors. The study's findings and limits: Reportedly, cytomegalovirus status was diagnosed with high sensitivity and specificity. Most observed TCR sequences were rare, whereas some public TCRs were detected in many donors.

Measured with immunoSEQ multiplex PCR; TCRdb has only the in-frame clones, and not every one. This table has roughly 150,000 clones, 84% appearing once. This clonotype was obtained from a man in his thirties or forties in good health and CMV-seropositive. Sequencing was performed on PBMCs.

The CDR3 DNA reads as TGCGCCAGCAGTGTAGGGGGAGCGCTAGAGACCCAGTACTTC. Protein sequence: CASSVGGALETQYF. V gene TRBV10-2 combines with J gene TRBJ2-5, with TRBD1 as a possible D gene (6 bases). CDR1 WSHSY and CDR2 SAAADI come from the germline V gene. The V gene lost 4 bases and the J gene lost 4 bases, with 13 bases spanning the gap. The CDR3 runs 14 residues.